A selection of T cell receptor beta chains follows, all from one sample in a study of blood T cell repertoires in COVID-19. TCRdb keeps only in-frame clones here, not all; method: immunoSEQ multiplex PCR. The top ten hold roughly 13% of the sample, which has about 55,000 clones, 85% seen once. Material for sequencing was peripheral blood. Source of these receptors: a human donor in a cohort sampled during active COVID-19. Both conserved end residues are part of each CDR3. The order of the fields is D gene, J gene, clone size, V gene, CDR3 DNA, CDR3 protein. A D gene is named only where the DNA matches it firmly. Clone size is not always given. Where it is, it says once, few, many or a class for expanded clones.

>.|TRBJ1-2|.|TRBV18
TGTGCCAGCTCACCCCAGGAAACCTATGGCTACACCTTC
CASSPQETYGYTF
>.|TRBJ2-2|.|TRBV10-2
TGCGCCACCCGGCTGGGTAGCGGAGGGAACACCGGGGAGCTGTTTTTT
CATRLGSGGNTGELFF
>.|TRBJ1-5|.|TRBV28
TGTGCCAGCGTCCCGGGAGTCAATCAGCCCCAGCATTTT
CASVPGVNQPQHF
>TRBD1|TRBJ2-2|.|TRBV7-9
TGTGCCAGCAGTAAACAGGGGGCGCTTGACACCGGGGAGCTGTTTTTT
CASSKQGALDTGELFF
>TRBD2|TRBJ2-1|.|TRBV6-2/TRBV6-3
TGTGCCAGCAGTTACGGGCGGGAGAGGTCTAAGTTCTTC
CASSYGRERSKFF
>TRBD1|TRBJ1-1|once|TRBV9
TGTGCCAGCAGCATAGGTGGACAGGGAAGCACTGAAGCTTTCTTT
CASSIGGQGSTEAFF
>TRBD2|TRBJ2-1|.|TRBV6-2/TRBV6-3
TGTGCCAGCAGTTACAGGACTAGCGGCACCGTCTACAATGAGCAGTTCTTC
CASSYRTSGTVYNEQFF
>.|TRBJ2-6|.|TRBV7-2
TGTGCCAGCAGTAGACAGTTATCTGGGGCCAACGTCCTGACTTTC
CASSRQLSGANVLTF
>.|TRBJ1-1|.|TRBV7-6
TGTGCCAGCAGCTTAGTAGGGGGAATGAACACTGAAGCTTTCTTT
CASSLVGGMNTEAFF
>TRBD2|TRBJ2-2|.|TRBV4-3
TGCGCCAGCAGCCAACGTAGCGGGAGCGACGGGGAGCTGTTTTTT
CASSQRSGSDGELFF
>TRBD2|TRBJ2-1|.|TRBV2
TGTGCCGGCACCGGGACTAGCGGGAGGGTGGATGAGCAGTTCTTC
CAGTGTSGRVDEQFF
>TRBD1|TRBJ1-5|.|TRBV29-1
TGCAGCGTTGTGTCAGGGGGCGGTCAGCCCCAGCATTTT
CSVVSGGGQPQHF